This TCR beta chain comes out of a study of identical twins. V lost 0 bases, J lost 0 bases, and 6 bases lay in between. The CDR3 loop spans 14 amino acids. Per germline, CDR1 SGDLS and CDR2 YYNGEE. There are many counts of this clonotype. TCRdb independently ran MiXCR on the 5' RACE reads; one entry per CDR3 protein. The table includes approximately 260,000 distinct CDR3 sequences, roughly 13% detected once. Sequencing used memory (CD45RO+) T cells sorted from blood. The V gene is TRBV9, the J gene TRBJ1-1; no reliable D call. This receptor was identified in a young woman in good health. This CDR3 is CASSVDIMNTEAFF. In DNA, the CDR3 is TGTGCCAGCAGCGTAGATATTATGAACACTGAAGCTTTCTTT. Looking up the rest from reference TRBV9 and TRBJ1-1 gives the full variable domain: DSGVTQTPKHLITATGQRVTLRCSPRSGDLSVYWYQQSLDQGLQFLIQYYNGEERAKGNILERFSAQQFPDLHSELNLSSLELGDSALYFCASSVDIMNTEAFFGQGTRLTVV.